This entry describes one T cell receptor beta chain. Its antigen is currently unknown. This record belongs to a study of long-term antiretroviral therapy in people with HIV. Study observations and caveats: Pre-ART-expanded clones dominated the repertoire at all time points. Post-treatment diversity went higher with ART but stayed below transplant donor controls.

The ends were cut back, 2 bases at V and 0 bases at J, with 5 bases in the middle. From germline, CDR1 is SGHTA and CDR2 FQGNSA. The CDR3 totals 13 residues. HIV-positive participants were all treated in the United States. Until DNA extraction, the samples held between roughly 1-10 million cryopreserved PBMC. The authors ran the immunoSEQ assay, v3.0, at survey level. Sequencing used immunoSEQ multiplex PCR; TCRdb keeps in-frame clones, though not all of them. Among 30,000 to 40,000 clones listed, 83% were seen once. This TCR derives from a man between 18 and 29 years old with HIV. The sequences come from unsorted PBMCs, collected 0.4 years before starting antiretroviral therapy. The chain joins TRBV7-2 to TRBJ2-7; D remains ambiguous. CDR3: CASSLQPSYEQYF. DNA for the CDR3: TGTGCCAGCAGCTTACAACCCTCCTACGAGCAGTACTTC. The complete variable domain, with remaining parts taken from reference TRBV7-2 and TRBJ2-7, reads GAGVSQSPSNKVTEKGKDVELRCDPISGHTALYWYRQSLGQGLEFLIYFQGNSAPDKSGLPSDRFSAERTGGSVSTLTIQRTQQEDSAVYLCASSLQPSYEQYFGPGTRLTVT.